These T cell receptor beta chains were read from a single sample in a study of cytomegalovirus exposure and HLA in healthy donors. The data were produced by immunoSEQ multiplex PCR, yet TCRdb's version contains in-frame clones alone and is incomplete. Of about 240,000 clones in the sample, around 88% were seen once. Specimen: PBMCs. These receptors were taken from a young woman in good health and CMV-seropositive. CDR3s include the opening cysteine and the closing phenylalanine or tryptophan. D genes are given only for firm matches. Clone size is given for some rows only: seen once, a few or many times, or a class if the clone is expanded.

TRBV2	TRBJ2-2	.	.	TGTGCCAGCGGGGGGGACAGGAGCCATTCCGACACCGGGGAGCTGTTTTTT	CASGGDRSHSDTGELFF
TRBV27	TRBJ1-2	.	TRBD1	TGTGCCAGCAGTTTGGAGGGGGCCTATGGCTACACCTTC	CASSLEGAYGYTF
TRBV11-3	TRBJ2-1	.	.	TGTGCCAGCAGCTTAGATGTCCAGGACAATGAGCAGTTCTTC	CASSLDVQDNEQFF
TRBV15	TRBJ2-1	.	TRBD2	TGTGCCACCAGCAGAGATCCGGCAGGGACTACGGCCTACAATGAGCAGTTCTTC	CATSRDPAGTTAYNEQFF
TRBV11-2	TRBJ2-7	few	TRBD2	TGTGCCAGCAGCTTAGATCCTAGCGGCCTGTACGAGCAGTACTTC	CASSLDPSGLYEQYF
TRBV27	TRBJ2-7	.	TRBD1	TGTGCCAGCACACCTGGGCCCCCCCTCGGGACAGCAGTGGCCGAGCAGTACTTC	CASTPGPPLGTAVAEQYF
TRBV7-9	TRBJ1-1	.	.	TGTGCCAGCAGCCTCCCGGGGGGCGACACTGAAGCTTTCTTT	CASSLPGGDTEAFF
TRBV7-2	TRBJ1-2	.	.	TGTGCCAGCAGCTTAGCCGGCCAACATTCGGGTGGCTACACCTTC	CASSLAGQHSGGYTF
TRBV19	TRBJ2-1	.	TRBD2	TGTGCCAGCCAACTAGCGGGAGGCCCCAATGAGCAGTTCTTC	CASQLAGGPNEQFF
TRBV6-5	TRBJ2-3	.	TRBD2	TGTGCCAGCAGTCTAGCGGGGTCTAGCACAGATACGCAGTATTTT	CASSLAGSSTDTQYF
TRBV5-6	TRBJ2-5	.	.	TGTGCCAGCAGCTTAGGGGGGAGGGCCGGGATAGAGACCCAGTACTTC	CASSLGGRAGIETQYF
TRBV30	TRBJ2-1	.	.	TGTGCCTGGAGTGTAACTAGAAAGTTCGAAAGCTCCTACAATGAGCAGTTCTTC	CAWSVTRKFESSYNEQFF
TRBV11-3	TRBJ2-7	.	.	TGTGCCAGCAGCTTAGATCGGATTGGCAGGGCCTACGAGCAGTACTTC	CASSLDRIGRAYEQYF
TRBV27	TRBJ1-2	.	TRBD1	TGTGCCAGCAGTTTTACGACAGGGGTCTATGGCTACACCTTC	CASSFTTGVYGYTF